The 10 T cell receptor beta chains below come from one sample, sequenced in a study of beta chain features in type 1 diabetes. The investigators reverse transcribed all of the isolated RNA, so they sequenced expressed TCRB transcripts. Clones were sequenced by immunoSEQ multiplex PCR, and TCRdb holds only the in-frame ones, with some missing. The table shows fewer than 400,000 clones, with approximately 8% occurring only once. The sample taken for sequencing was central memory CD4+ T cells from blood. The receptors were sampled from a woman aged 18-35 years in good health.

This clone was observed a handful of times. The chain employs TRBV5-8 and TRBJ2-3, with D perhaps matching TRBD1 (5 bases). V shed 4 bases and J shed 5 bases, with 17 bases lying between them. The CDR3 extends over 15 amino acids. The germline V gene has CDR1 SGHTS and CDR2 YDEGEE. The CDR3 is CASSKGVVAGDTQYF. The CDR3 DNA is TGTGCCAGCAGCAAAGGGGTGGTCGCAGGAGATACGCAGTATTTT.

The table lists this clone with a few counts. At the DNA level, this CDR3 is encoded by other sequences in the same sample as well. Here the CDR3 reads CASSLRLAGGETQYF. CDR3 DNA sequence: TGTGCCAGCAGCTTACGACTAGCGGGAGGAGAGACCCAGTACTTC. The chain combines TRBV7-2 with TRBJ2-5; 13 nucleotides agree with TRBD2. CDR3 length: 15 amino acids. Germline values: CDR1 SGHTA, CDR2 FQGNSA. Trimming took 2 bases from V and 4 from J; bases not matched to a gene: 1.

This clone was observed a few times. This chain joins TRBV2 and TRBJ2-2, with a tentative D call TRBD1 (5 bases). From germline, CDR1 is SNHLY and CDR2 FYNNEI. The CDR3 extends over 13 amino acids. Deletions cut 6 bases from V and 0 bases from J, with 5 bases between. The CDR3 DNA is TGTGCCAGCAGCAGGGCGAACACCGGGGAGCTGTTTTTT. Translation: CASSRANTGELFF.

CDR3 protein: CASSYPREEQYF. DNA of the CDR3: TGTGCCAGCAGTTACCCCAGGGAGGAGCAGTACTTC. This chain joins TRBV6-5 and TRBJ2-7; D tentatively fits TRBD1 or TRBD2 (5 bases each). CDR1 MNHEY and CDR2 SVGAGI come from the germline V gene. The V and J ends lost 2 bases and 7 bases respectively, with 9 bases between them. The CDR3 sequence is 12 residues long.

This clone was observed a handful of times. It may be a read error: a sequence one base away is much more abundant. The CDR3 nucleotides are TGTGCCAGCAGCTTATCTAGCGGGAGCGACGAGCAGTACTTC. Protein sequence: CASSLSSGSDEQYF. The chain couples TRBV7-2 to TRBJ2-5; TRBD2 aligns across 10 bases. The closer fit of TRBJ2-7 to the DNA end suggests the J call may be wrong. This CDR3 spans 14 amino acids. CDR1 SGHTA and CDR2 FQGNSA come from the germline V gene.

This clone was counted at least ten times. V and J are TRBV19 and TRBJ2-1, with D maybe TRBD1 (5 bases). The germline gives CDR1 LNHDA, CDR2 SQIVND (reference sequence). V gave up 5 bases and J gave up 9 bases, with 17 bases separating them. The CDR3 is 14 residues long. CDR3 bases: TGTGCCAGTAGTCCCCAACGACAGTCGAGTGAGCAGTTCTTC. It specifies CASSPQRQSSEQFF.

V usage is TRBV27 and J usage is TRBJ2-7; no clear D. CDR1 MNHEY and CDR2 SMNVEV come from the germline V gene (reference sequence). The V and J ends lost 2 bases and 4 bases respectively, with 12 bases between them. The length of the CDR3 is 14 residues. As DNA, the CDR3 is TGTGCCAGCAGTTTAGAGGTCGGTGGATACGAGCAGTACTTC. Translation gives CASSLEVGGYEQYF.

This clone has more than one count but fewer than ten. Within the sample, other DNA sequences also encode this same CDR3. The V gene is TRBV18, the J gene TRBJ2-5, with a weak D call TRBD2 (5 bases). V lost 3 bases and J lost 5, with 10 bases in between. Germline V gene data show CDR1 as KGHSH and CDR2 as LQKENI. The CDR3 has 13 residues. The CDR3: CASSPAGSETQYF. CDR3 DNA sequence: TGTGCCAGCTCACCGGCGGGTAGTGAGACCCAGTACTTC.

This clone turned up a few times. The rearrangement links TRBV10-3 to TRBJ2-5; D remains unclear. Trimming took off 3 bases at V and 5 bases at J, with 13 bases between the two ends. The CDR3 sequence is 14 residues long. Germline values: CDR1 ENHRY, CDR2 SYGVKD. The CDR3 loop reads CAISDRHASETQYF. The CDR3 DNA reads TGTGCCATCAGTGATCGGCACGCCAGCGAGACCCAGTACTTC.

This clone was counted many times. The chain uses TRBV6-5 and TRBJ2-1, with 14 nucleotides matching TRBD2. Losses at the gene ends were 6 bases for V and 12 bases for J; bases not matched to a gene: 10. Germline-derived CDR1 and CDR2 are MNHEY and SVGAGI. CDR3 length equals 15 residues. As DNA, the CDR3 is TGTGCCAGCAGCCCCCAGGGTGGACTAGCGGGAGGGCAGTTCTTC. This translates into CASSPQGGLAGGQFF.